The TCR beta chain described here comes from a study of control samples from healthy donors and cancer patients. The CDR3 runs 19 residues. V gave up 8 bases and J gave up 4 bases, with 30 bases separating them. Germline CDR1 MDHEN, CDR2 SYDVKM. Generated by immunoSEQ multiplex PCR, the TCRdb table keeps only in-frame clones and is missing some. The sample records around 94,000 clones, approximately 95% being singletons. The sample taken for sequencing was blood. The chain combines TRBV28 with TRBJ1-3; D gene ambiguous. The TCR comes from a woman aged 25-40 years in good health. The CDR3 spells CASGGLTDLSLMRGNTIYF. The DNA of the CDR3 is TGTGCCAGCGGAGGACTTACGGACCTTTCCCTCATGAGAGGAAACACCATATATTTT.